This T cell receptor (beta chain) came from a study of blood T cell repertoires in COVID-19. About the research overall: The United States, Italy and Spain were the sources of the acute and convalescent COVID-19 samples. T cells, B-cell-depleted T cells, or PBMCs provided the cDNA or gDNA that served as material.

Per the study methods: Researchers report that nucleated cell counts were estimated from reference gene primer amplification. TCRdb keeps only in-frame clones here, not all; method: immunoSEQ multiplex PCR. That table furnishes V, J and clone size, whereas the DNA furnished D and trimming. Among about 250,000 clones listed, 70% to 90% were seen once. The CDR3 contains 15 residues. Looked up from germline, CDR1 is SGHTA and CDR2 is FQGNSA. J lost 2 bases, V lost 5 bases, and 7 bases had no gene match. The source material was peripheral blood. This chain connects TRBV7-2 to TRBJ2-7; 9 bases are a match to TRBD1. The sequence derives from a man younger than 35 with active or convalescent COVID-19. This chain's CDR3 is CASSKTGQGTYEQYF. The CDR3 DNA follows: TGTGCCAGCAGCAAGACGGGACAGGGAACCTACGAGCAGTACTTC.